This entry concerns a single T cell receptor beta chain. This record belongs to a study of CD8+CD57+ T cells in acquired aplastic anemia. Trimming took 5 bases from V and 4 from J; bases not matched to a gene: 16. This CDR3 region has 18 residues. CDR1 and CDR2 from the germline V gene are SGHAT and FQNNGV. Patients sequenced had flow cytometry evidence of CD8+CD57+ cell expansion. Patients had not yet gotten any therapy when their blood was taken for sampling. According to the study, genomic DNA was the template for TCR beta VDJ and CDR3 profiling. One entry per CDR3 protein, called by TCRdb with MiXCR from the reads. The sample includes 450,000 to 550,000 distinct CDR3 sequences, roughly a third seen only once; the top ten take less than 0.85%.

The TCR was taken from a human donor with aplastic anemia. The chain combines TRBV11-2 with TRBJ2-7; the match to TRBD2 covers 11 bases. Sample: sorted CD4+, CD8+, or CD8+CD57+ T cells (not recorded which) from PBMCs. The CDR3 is CASSIGGASGGYQYEQYV. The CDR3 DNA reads TGTGCCAGCAGCATAGGCGGAGCTAGCGGGGGGTATCAGTACGAGCAGTACGTC.